This T cell receptor (beta chain) originates from a study of blood T cell repertoires in COVID-19 (dated by TCRdb to between 2020 and 2021). For the study in its entirety: Collaborator samples came from the United States, Italy and Spain and covered acute and convalescent phases of COVID-19. The material from the prospective study consisted of cDNA or gDNA derived from T cells, B-cell-depleted T cells, or PBMCs. The dataset comprised deeply sampled blood TCRbeta repertoires from subjects exposed to, actively infected with, or recovered from COVID-19. The repertoires were made available in a free public database intended to serve as a resource for research on the immune response to SARS-CoV-2. The samples were drawn from the first 160 participants of the ongoing ImmuneRACE study and from under 1,500 subjects provided by 6 global collaborators. Sample metadata almost always included a de-identified subject ID, COVID-19 status, age in years and sex. Where available, HLA class I and class II types were taken from metadata supplied by the sample provider and were not determined by assay-based typing. Broad study findings and their caveats: How much clinical and demographic metadata was included differed by source and by participant, and the metadata was provided uncurated.

TCRbeta CDR3 regions were amplified from genomic DNA using the immunoSEQ Assay, a bias-controlled multiplex PCR. Per the authors' processing: Nucleated cell counts per sample were estimated from amplification of reference gene primers within the assay. To quantify the absolute abundance of each unique TCRbeta CDR3 rearrangement, sequence reads were collapsed and filtered. For each sample, productive Simpson clonality was calculated by taking the square root of Simpson's diversity index across productive rearrangements. Entries here come from immuneACCESS through TCRdb and include only in-frame sequences with V and J called. Some clones fail to appear in such tables; in the studies checked, an unresolved V gene covers under half of the shortfall, and the cause of the remainder is unknown. D and trimming were read from the DNA, whereas the V and J calls and clone size are those reported in that table. The sample yields tens of thousands of clones; approximately 92% were counted once. The ten biggest clones cover over 4% of the sample.

Each collaborating institution followed its own protocols to collect whole blood in K2EDTA tubes. For TCRbeta analysis, collaborators shipped samples as frozen whole blood, isolated PBMCs, or DNA extracted from either of those sample types. This clone has just a few counts. Its target antigen remains unknown. There are no base qualities to consult, and no much larger clone falls within one base. V and J are trimmed by 1 base and 1 base, and the gene matches miss 4 bases of the junction. Inclusive of the bounding cysteine and phenylalanine, the CDR3 is 16 residues long. Of the read, only the CDR3 DNA is kept; its 48 bases are in frame from base 1. The germline V gene encodes CDR1 LGHNA and CDR2 YNFKEQ.

The sequence derives from a man between 60 and 75 years old with active COVID-19. The specimen sequenced was peripheral blood. The chain links TRBV4-2 with TRBJ1-2; 9 bases in the middle match TRBD1. The CDR3 loop reads CASSQGGGQGNYGYTF. The DNA sequence is TGTGCCAGCAGCCAAGGAGGGGGACAGGGTAACTATGGCTACACCTTC.